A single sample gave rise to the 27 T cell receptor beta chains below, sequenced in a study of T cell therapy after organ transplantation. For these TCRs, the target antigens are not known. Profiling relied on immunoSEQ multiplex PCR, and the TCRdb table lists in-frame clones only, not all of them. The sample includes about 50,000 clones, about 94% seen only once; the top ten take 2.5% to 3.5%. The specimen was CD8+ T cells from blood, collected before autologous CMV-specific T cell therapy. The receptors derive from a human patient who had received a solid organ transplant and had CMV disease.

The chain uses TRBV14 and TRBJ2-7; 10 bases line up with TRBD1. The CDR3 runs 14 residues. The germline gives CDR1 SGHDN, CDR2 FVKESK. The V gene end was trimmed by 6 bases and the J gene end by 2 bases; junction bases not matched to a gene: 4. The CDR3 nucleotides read TGTGCCAGCAGTGCCGGGACAGGGGCCTACGAGCAGTACTTC. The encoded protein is CASSAGTGAYEQYF.

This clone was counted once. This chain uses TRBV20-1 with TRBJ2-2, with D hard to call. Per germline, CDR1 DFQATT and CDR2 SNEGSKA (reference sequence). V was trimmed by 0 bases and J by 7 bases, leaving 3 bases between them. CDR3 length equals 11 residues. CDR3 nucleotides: TGCAGTGCTAGAGATCACGGGGAGCTGTTTTTT. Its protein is CSARDHGELFF.

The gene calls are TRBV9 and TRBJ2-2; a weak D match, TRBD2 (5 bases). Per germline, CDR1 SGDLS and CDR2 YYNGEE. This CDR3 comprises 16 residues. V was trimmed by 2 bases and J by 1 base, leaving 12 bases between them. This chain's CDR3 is CASSVPRTGNTGELFF. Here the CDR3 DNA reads TGTGCCAGCAGCGTCCCCCGGACTGGGAACACCGGGGAGCTGTTTTTT. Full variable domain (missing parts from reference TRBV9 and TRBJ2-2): DSGVTQTPKHLITATGQRVTLRCSPRSGDLSVYWYQQSLDQGLQFLIQYYNGEERAKGNILERFSAQQFPDLHSELNLSSLELGDSALYFCASSVPRTGNTGELFFGEGSRLTVL.

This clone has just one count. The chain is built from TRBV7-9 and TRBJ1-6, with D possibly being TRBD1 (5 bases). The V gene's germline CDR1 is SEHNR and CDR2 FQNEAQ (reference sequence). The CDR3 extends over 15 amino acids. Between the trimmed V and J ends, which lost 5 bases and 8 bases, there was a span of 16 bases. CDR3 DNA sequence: TGTGCCAGCAGCGCCGATCTGGGGCTCGATTCACCCCTCCACTTT. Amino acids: CASSADLGLDSPLHF.

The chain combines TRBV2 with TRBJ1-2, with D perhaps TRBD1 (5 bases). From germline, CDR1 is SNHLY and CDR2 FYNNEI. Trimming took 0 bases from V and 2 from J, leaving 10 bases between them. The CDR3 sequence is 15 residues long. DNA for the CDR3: TGTGCCAGCAGTGAAGCCCCGGGGGAAAACTATGGCTACACCTTC. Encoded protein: CASSEAPGENYGYTF.

CDR3: CATLRTGGNTEAFF. The CDR3 DNA follows: TGTGCCACCCTGAGGACAGGGGGGAACACTGAAGCTTTCTTT. The chain links TRBV6-5 to TRBJ1-1, with TRBD1 matching over 10 bases. Trimming cost V 10 bases and J 1 base; bases outside gene matches: 6. Germline V gene sequence: CDR1 MNHEY, CDR2 SVGAGI. The CDR3 covers 14 residues.

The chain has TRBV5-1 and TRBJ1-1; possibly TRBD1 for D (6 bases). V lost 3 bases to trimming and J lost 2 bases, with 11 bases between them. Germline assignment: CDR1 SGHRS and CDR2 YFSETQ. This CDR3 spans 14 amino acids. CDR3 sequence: CASSWTVQNTEAFF. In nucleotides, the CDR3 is TGCGCCAGCAGCTGGACAGTTCAAAACACTGAAGCTTTCTTT.

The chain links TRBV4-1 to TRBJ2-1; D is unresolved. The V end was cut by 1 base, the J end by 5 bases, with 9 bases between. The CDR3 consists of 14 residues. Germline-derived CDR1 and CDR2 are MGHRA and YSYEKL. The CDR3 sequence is CASSQADLDNEQFF. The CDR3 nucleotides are TGCGCCAGCAGCCAAGCCGACTTAGACAATGAGCAGTTCTTC.

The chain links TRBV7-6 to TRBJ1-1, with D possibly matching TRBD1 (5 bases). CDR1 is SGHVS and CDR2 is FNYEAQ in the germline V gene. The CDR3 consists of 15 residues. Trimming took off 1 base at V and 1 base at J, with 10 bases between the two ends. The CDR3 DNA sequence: TGTGCCAGCAGCTTAGGGGGTAGGGGGAACACTGAAGCTTTCTTT. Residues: CASSLGGRGNTEAFF.

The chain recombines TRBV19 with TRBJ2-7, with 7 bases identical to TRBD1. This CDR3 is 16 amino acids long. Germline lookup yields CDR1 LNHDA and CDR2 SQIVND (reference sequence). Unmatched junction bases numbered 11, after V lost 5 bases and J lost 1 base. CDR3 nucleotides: TGTGCCAGTAGTGTTCAGACCGGGACAGAGTCCTACGAGCAGTACTTC. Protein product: CASSVQTGTESYEQYF.

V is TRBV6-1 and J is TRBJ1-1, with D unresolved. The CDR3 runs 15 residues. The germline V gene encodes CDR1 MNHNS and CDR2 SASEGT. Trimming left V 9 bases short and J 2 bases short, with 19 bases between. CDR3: CASPAWGGVNTEAFF. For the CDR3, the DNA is TGTGCCAGTCCTGCGTGGGGTGGCGTCAACACTGAAGCTTTCTTT.

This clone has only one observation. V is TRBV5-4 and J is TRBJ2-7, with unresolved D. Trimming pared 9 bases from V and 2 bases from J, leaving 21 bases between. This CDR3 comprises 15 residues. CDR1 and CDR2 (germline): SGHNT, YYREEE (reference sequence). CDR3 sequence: CATRLTSGPTYEQYF. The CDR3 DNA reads TGTGCCACCAGATTGACATCCGGACCCACCTACGAGCAGTACTTC.

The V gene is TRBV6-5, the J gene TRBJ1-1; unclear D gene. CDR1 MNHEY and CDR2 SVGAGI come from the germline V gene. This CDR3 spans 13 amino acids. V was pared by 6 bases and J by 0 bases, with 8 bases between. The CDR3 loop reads CASRRGLNTEAFF. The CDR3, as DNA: TGTGCCAGCAGGAGAGGGCTGAACACTGAAGCTTTCTTT.

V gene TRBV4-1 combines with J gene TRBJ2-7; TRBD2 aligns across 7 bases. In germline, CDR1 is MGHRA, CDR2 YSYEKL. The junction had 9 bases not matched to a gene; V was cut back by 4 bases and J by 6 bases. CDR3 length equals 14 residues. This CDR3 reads CASSLPAGESEQYF. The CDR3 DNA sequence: TGCGCCAGCAGCCTGCCGGCGGGAGAATCCGAGCAGTACTTC.

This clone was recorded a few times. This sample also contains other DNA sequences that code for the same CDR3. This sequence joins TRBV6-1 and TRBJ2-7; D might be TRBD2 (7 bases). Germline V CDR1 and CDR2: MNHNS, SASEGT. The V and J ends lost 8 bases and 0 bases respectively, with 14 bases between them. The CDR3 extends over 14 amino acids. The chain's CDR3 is CASSARGASYEQYF. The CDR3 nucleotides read TGTGCCAGCTCCGCCCGGGGGGCCTCCTACGAGCAGTACTTC.

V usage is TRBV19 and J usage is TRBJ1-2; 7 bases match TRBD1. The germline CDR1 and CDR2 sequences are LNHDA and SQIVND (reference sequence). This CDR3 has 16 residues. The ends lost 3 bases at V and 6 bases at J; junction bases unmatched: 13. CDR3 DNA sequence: TGTGCCAGTAGTATCCCCCGGGACAGATCCCTGGATGGCTACACCTTC. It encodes CASSIPRDRSLDGYTF.

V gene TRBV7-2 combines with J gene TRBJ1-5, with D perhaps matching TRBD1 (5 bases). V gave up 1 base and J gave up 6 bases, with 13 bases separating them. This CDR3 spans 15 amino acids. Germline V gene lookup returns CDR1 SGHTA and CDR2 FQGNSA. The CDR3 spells CASSLGWGRGQPQHF. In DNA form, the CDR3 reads TGTGCCAGCAGCTTAGGTTGGGGGAGGGGTCAGCCCCAGCATTTT. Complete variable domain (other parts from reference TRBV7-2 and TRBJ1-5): GAGVSQSPSNKVTEKGKDVELRCDPISGHTALYWYRQSLGQGLEFLIYFQGNSAPDKSGLPSDRFSAERTGGSVSTLTIQRTQQEDSAVYLCASSLGWGRGQPQHFGDGTRLSIL.

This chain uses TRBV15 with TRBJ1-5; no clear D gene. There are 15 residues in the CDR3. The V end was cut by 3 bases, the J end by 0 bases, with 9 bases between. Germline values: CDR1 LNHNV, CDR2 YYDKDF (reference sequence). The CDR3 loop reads CATSSPFDSNQPQHF. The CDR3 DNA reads TGTGCCACCAGCAGCCCATTTGATAGCAATCAGCCCCAGCATTTT.

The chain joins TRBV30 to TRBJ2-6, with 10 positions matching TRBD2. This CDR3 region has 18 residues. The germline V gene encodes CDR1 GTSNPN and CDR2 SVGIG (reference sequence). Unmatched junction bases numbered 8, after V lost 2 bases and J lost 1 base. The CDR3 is CAWSSLAGVMSGANVLTF. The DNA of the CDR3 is TGTGCCTGGAGTTCCCTAGCGGGAGTTATGTCTGGGGCCAACGTCCTGACTTTC.

CDR3 amino acids: CASSQGTSPITDTQYF. The CDR3 region has the DNA TGTGCCAGCAGCCAAGGGACTAGCCCAATCACAGATACGCAGTATTTT. This chain uses TRBV4-2 with TRBJ2-3; 8 bases match TRBD2. CDR3 length equals 16 residues. V lost 1 base to trimming and J lost 2 bases; unmatched junction nucleotides: 5. Germline V gene data show CDR1 as LGHNA and CDR2 as YNFKEQ.

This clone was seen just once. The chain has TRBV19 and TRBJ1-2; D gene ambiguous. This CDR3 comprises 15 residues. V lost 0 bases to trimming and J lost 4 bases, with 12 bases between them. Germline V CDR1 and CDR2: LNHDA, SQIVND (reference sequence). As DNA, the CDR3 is TGTGCCAGTAGTATAGATCGGGCCTCCGTCTATGGCTACACCTTC. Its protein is CASSIDRASVYGYTF.

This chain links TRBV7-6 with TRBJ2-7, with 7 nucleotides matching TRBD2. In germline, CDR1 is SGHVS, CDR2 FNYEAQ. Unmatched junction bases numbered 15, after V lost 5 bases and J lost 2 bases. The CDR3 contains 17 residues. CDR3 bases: TGTGCCAGCAGCCCATCTCCCATCCGGGACTACCCCTACGAGCAGTACTTC. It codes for CASSPSPIRDYPYEQYF.

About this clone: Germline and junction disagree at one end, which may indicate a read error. CDR3 protein: CASSEDWGPTEAFF. The CDR3 DNA reads TGTGCCAGCAGTGAAGACTGGGGGCCCACTGAAGCTTTCTTT. The rearrangement links TRBV10-3 to TRBJ1-1; D is possibly TRBD1 (6 bases). Germline CDR1 ENHRY, CDR2 SYGVKD. This CDR3 has 14 amino acids.

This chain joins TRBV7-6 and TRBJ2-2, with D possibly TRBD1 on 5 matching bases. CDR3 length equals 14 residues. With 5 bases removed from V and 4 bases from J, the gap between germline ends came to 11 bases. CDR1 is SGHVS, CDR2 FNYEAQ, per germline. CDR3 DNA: TGTGCCAGCAGCCCAGGGTCCATCACCGGGGAGCTGTTTTTT. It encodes CASSPGSITGELFF.

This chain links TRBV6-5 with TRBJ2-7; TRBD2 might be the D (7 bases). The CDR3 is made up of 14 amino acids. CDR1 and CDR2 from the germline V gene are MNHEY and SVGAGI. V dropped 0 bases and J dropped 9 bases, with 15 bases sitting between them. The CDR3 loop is CASSYSVDGGAQYF. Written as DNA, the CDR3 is TGTGCCAGCAGTTACTCCGTGGATGGGGGGGCGCAGTACTTC.

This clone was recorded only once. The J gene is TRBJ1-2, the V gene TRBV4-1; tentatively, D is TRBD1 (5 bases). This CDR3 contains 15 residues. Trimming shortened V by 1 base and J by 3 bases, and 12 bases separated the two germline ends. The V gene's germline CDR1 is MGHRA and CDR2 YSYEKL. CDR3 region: CASSQVGGVYYGYTF. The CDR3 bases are TGCGCCAGCAGCCAAGTCGGGGGAGTCTACTATGGCTACACCTTC.

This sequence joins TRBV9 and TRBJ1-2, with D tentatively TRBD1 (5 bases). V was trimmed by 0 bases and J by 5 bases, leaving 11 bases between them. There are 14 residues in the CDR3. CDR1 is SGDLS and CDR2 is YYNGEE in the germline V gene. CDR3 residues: CASSVGGGDYGYTF. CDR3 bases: TGTGCCAGCAGCGTAGGGGGAGGGGATTATGGCTACACCTTC.